This T cell receptor beta chain derives from a study of OX40 agonist ivuxolimab in advanced cancers. Background on the study: Partial responses were seen in three patients, one with hepatocellular carcinoma and two with cutaneous melanoma.

Study outcomes and limitations: Still undetermined is the antigen specificity of the expanded peripheral T cells. Clones of CD4+ and CD8+ blood T cells grew by week 6 at doses of 0.1 to 3.0 mg/kg. Among the lowest peripheral clonal expansion occurred in 0.1-3.0 mg/kg partial responders.

Data came from immunoSEQ multiplex PCR; TCRdb stores just in-frame clones and leaves some out. The table includes under 150,000 clones, about 93% detected once. The V end lost 2 bases, the J end lost 2 bases, and 9 bases lay between the germline ends. This CDR3 region has 15 residues. Germline lookup yields CDR1 LGHNA and CDR2 YSLEER. As regards this clone: Its antigen is unknown.

The rearrangement joins TRBV4-3 to TRBJ2-2; a weak D match, TRBD1 (6 bases). This specimen consisted of CD4+ or CD8+ T cells sorted from blood, obtained in a trial of the OX40 agonist ivuxolimab. The sequence was collected from an adult with an advanced solid tumor such as melanoma, head and neck, liver or kidney cancer. The CDR3 DNA reads as TGCGCCAGCAGCCAACAACAGGGAAACACCGGGGAGCTGTTTTTT. This translates into CASSQQQGNTGELFF.